These T cell receptor beta chains were read from a single sample in a study of identical twins. TCRdb ran MiXCR on the 5' RACE reads and lists one entry per CDR3 protein. The repertoire holds 540,000 or so distinct CDR3 sequences, with approximately 20% as singletons. The same sample was also used in a study of yellow fever vaccine responses in identical twins.

Sequenced sample: CD4+ T cells sorted from blood. The receptors derive from a woman between 18 and 30 years old in good health. CDR3s include the opening cysteine and the closing phenylalanine or tryptophan. Fields, in order: V gene, J gene, D gene, clone size, CDR3 protein, CDR3 DNA. A D gene is named only where the DNA matches it firmly. The size entry is marked missing in some rows and otherwise reads once, few, many or a size class.

TRBV20-1	TRBJ2-3	TRBD2	NA	CSAATSGGADTQYF	TGCAGTGCTGCGACTAGCGGGGGGGCAGATACGCAGTATTTT
TRBV10-3	TRBJ2-1	TRBD1	many	CAISDGQANSYEQFF	TGTGCCATCAGTGACGGACAGGCTAACTCATATGAGCAGTTCTTC
TRBV4-2	TRBJ2-1	TRBD2	few	CASSQGTSGINEQFF	TGTGCCAGCAGCCAAGGGACTAGCGGGATCAATGAGCAGTTCTTC
TRBV6-1	TRBJ2-7	TRBD1	NA	CASSRTGEIYEQYF	TGTGCCAGCAGTCGGACAGGAGAAATCTACGAGCAGTACTTC
TRBV25-1	TRBJ2-5	NA	NA	CASSEFGSTGFQETQYF	TGTGCCAGCAGTGAATTCGGCTCTACAGGCTTCCAAGAGACCCAGTACTTC
TRBV7-6	TRBJ2-3	NA	few	CASSPSGTSTGTDTQYF	TGTGCCAGCAGCCCCTCCGGGACCTCAACGGGGACAGATACGCAGTATTTT
TRBV20-1	TRBJ2-4	TRBD1	NA	CSAGDRVWNIQYF	TGCAGTGCTGGGGACAGGGTTTGGAACATTCAGTACTTC
TRBV5-1	TRBJ2-7	TRBD1	few	CASSLERTGVGEQYF	TGCGCCAGCAGCTTGGAAAGGACAGGGGTGGGGGAGCAGTACTTC
TRBV4-1	TRBJ2-3	NA	NA	CASSQGGGGSDTQYF	TGCGCCAGCAGCCAAGGAGGGGGGGGATCAGATACGCAGTATTTT
TRBV5-1	TRBJ2-2	TRBD1	NA	CASANDRGQGGELFF	TGCGCCAGCGCAAACGACAGGGGGCAAGGCGGGGAGCTGTTTTTT
TRBV12-3/TRBV12-4	TRBJ2-1	TRBD2	NA	CASSAGTSGREQFF	TGTGCCAGCAGTGCAGGGACTAGCGGAAGAGAGCAGTTCTTC
TRBV15	TRBJ2-2	NA	NA	CATSELKNTGELFF	TGTGCCACCAGCGAACTTAAGAACACCGGGGAGCTGTTTTTT
TRBV6-5	TRBJ2-1	TRBD2	NA	CASSYGAGENNEQFF	TGTGCCAGCAGTTACGGTGCGGGAGAGAACAATGAGCAGTTCTTC
TRBV5-1	TRBJ1-5	NA	NA	CASSLGSVEAGQPQHF	TGCGCCAGCAGCTTGGGGAGCGTGGAGGCTGGGCAGCCCCAGCATTTT
TRBV12-3/TRBV12-4	TRBJ1-1	NA	NA	CASSLNRDLGTEAFF	TGTGCCAGCAGTTTGAACAGGGATCTTGGCACTGAAGCTTTCTTT
TRBV11-1	TRBJ2-2	TRBD1	few	CASRPHLGQGDERAGELFF	TGTGCCAGCCGCCCCCACCTGGGACAGGGGGATGAAAGGGCCGGGGAGCTGTTTTTT
TRBV7-9	TRBJ1-2	TRBD1	few	CASSPGQEFGYTF	TGTGCCAGCAGCCCGGGACAGGAATTTGGCTACACCTTC
TRBV3-1	TRBJ2-1	NA	NA	CASSSTPGTYNEQFF	TGTGCCAGCAGTTCAACCCCCGGGACTTACAATGAGCAGTTCTTC
TRBV9	TRBJ2-2	TRBD1	NA	CASSAQGAGTGELFF	TGTGCCAGCAGCGCTCAGGGGGCCGGCACCGGGGAGCTGTTTTTT
TRBV12-3/TRBV12-4	TRBJ2-1	TRBD2	NA	CASSRGLAGGPSSYNEQFF	TGTGCCAGCAGTCGTGGACTAGCGGGAGGCCCAAGCTCCTACAATGAGCAGTTCTTC
TRBV11-2	TRBJ2-2	TRBD2	few	CASSPRGDNTGELFF	TGTGCCAGCAGCCCCCGGGGGGACAACACCGGGGAGCTGTTTTTT
TRBV2	TRBJ2-3	NA	few	CASGSRSVDTQYF	TGTGCCAGCGGCTCTAGGAGCGTAGATACGCAGTATTTT
TRBV6-1	TRBJ1-4	NA	NA	CASRERTANEKLFF	TGTGCCAGCAGGGAAAGGACAGCTAATGAAAAACTGTTTTTT
TRBV11-3	TRBJ1-1	NA	NA	CASSLDSTGMNTEAFF	TGTGCCAGCAGCTTAGACTCCACAGGGATGAACACTGAAGCTTTCTTT
TRBV7-8	TRBJ2-4	NA	NA	CASSLQPLAKNIQYF	TGTGCCAGCAGCTTGCAGCCCCTGGCCAAAAACATTCAGTACTTC
TRBV24-1	TRBJ2-7	NA	NA	CATSDPKTGTYEQYF	TGTGCCACCAGTGATCCCAAAACTGGCACCTACGAGCAGTACTTC